This T cell receptor beta chain originates from a study of blood T cell repertoires in COVID-19. For the study at large: From the United States, Italy and Spain came samples of acute and convalescent COVID-19.

As processed by the authors: Nucleated cell number was recorded as an estimate derived from reference gene primer amplification. Here immunoSEQ multiplex PCR was the method, and the copy in TCRdb shows in-frame clones only, minus some. Clone size and V and J calls were adopted from that table, with D and trimming inferred from the DNA. The table lists 250,000 to 350,000 clones, approximately 90% of them singletons. This CDR3 is built from 17 residues. CDR1 is LNHDA and CDR2 is SQIVND in the germline V gene (reference sequence). The trim removed 3 bases at V and 3 bases at J, leaving 7 bases unmatched.

The receptor comes from a woman between 50 and 59 years old who had recovered from COVID-19. Sequencing was carried out using peripheral blood. This rearrangement joins TRBV19 to TRBJ2-2; 10 bases agree with TRBD1. CDR3 sequence reads: CASSIPPGTGDTGELFF. CDR3 nucleotide sequence: TGTGCCAGTAGTATCCCACCCGGGACAGGGGACACCGGGGAGCTGTTTTTT.